This section outlines one T cell receptor (beta chain) sequence together with its context. A read error may produce the germline difference seen at one junction end. These data belong to a study of Graves' ophthalmopathy and Graves' hyperthyroidism. Exclusion criteria comprised other autoimmune diseases, uncontrolled infections, pregnancy or lactation in patients. The source of the PBMCs was around 9 ml of fresh peripheral blood. Scientists amplified the TCR beta CDR3 regions from RNA transcripts. Second-round multiplex PCR followed a first-round RT-PCR using HTBI primers. Via MiXCR, TCRdb re-called the multiplex PCR reads, giving one row per CDR3 protein. The table records about 370,000 distinct CDR3 sequences, 17% of them present only once. Sequences were obtained from peripheral blood. This sequence was found in an adult woman with stable Graves' hyperthyroidism.

For the CDR3, the DNA is TGTGCTAGCAGCTTAATCCATACGGGACGGAGACACGAGCAGTACTTC. Translation gives CASSLIHTGRRHEQYF. The rearrangement uses TRBV7-7 and TRBJ2-7; D may be TRBD1 or TRBD2 (5 bases each). Germline V gene lookup returns CDR1 SSHAT and CDR2 FNYEAQ (reference sequence). The CDR3 is made up of 16 amino acids. The full variable domain, completed using reference TRBV7-7 and TRBJ2-7, is GAGVSQSPRYKVTKRGQDVTLRCDPISSHATLYWYQQALGQGPEFLTYFNYEAQPDKSGLPSDRFSAERPEGSISTLTIQRTEQRDSAMYRCASSLIHTGRRHEQYFGPGTRLTVT.